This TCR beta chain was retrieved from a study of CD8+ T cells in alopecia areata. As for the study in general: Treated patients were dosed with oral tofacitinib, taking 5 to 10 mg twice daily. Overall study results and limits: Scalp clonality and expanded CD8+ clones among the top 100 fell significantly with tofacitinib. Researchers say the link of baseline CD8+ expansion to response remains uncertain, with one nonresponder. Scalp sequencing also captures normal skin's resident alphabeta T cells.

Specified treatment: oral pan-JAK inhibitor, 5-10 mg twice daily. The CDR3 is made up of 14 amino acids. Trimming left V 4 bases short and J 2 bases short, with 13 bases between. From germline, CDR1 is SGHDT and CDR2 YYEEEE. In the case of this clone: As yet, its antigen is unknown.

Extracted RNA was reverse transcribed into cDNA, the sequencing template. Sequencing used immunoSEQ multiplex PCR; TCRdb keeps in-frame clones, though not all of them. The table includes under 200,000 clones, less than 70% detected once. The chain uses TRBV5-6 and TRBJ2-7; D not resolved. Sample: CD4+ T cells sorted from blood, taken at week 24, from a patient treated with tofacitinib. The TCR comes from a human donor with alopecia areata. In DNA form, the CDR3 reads TGTGCCAGCAGCCCCTTGTTGAGTACCTACGAGCAGTACTTC. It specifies CASSPLLSTYEQYF.